The rows below give T cell receptor beta chains drawn from one sample of a study of cytomegalovirus exposure and HLA in healthy donors. TCRdb's copy holds only in-frame clones and misses some; the assay was immunoSEQ multiplex PCR. In the table there are approximately 150,000 clones, just under 75% of which are singletons. Material for sequencing was PBMCs. The receptor set was obtained from a woman aged 18-29 years in good health and CMV-seronegative. Both conserved end residues are part of each CDR3. D genes are given only for firm matches. The listing skips clone size in some rows; elsewhere it reads once, few, many or a size class.

clone_size j_call v_call d_call cdr3_aa cdr3_nt
once TRBJ1-2 TRBV15 . CATSRGYGYTF TGTGCCACCAGTCGGGGCTATGGCTACACCTTC
. TRBJ1-4 TRBV19 . CASSAEGRGEKLFF TGTGCCAGTAGTGCCGAAGGTCGCGGTGAAAAACTGTTTTTT
. TRBJ1-5 TRBV5-6 . CASSYGGAQPQHF TGTGCCAGCAGCTATGGGGGGGCCCAGCCCCAGCATTTT
. TRBJ1-1 TRBV5-1 TRBD1 CASSPDRGIDNTEAFF TGCGCCAGCAGCCCCGACAGGGGAATAGATAACACTGAAGCTTTCTTT
. TRBJ1-5 TRBV2 . CAGRSEGNQPQHF TGTGCCGGGCGATCGGAGGGCAATCAGCCCCAGCATTTT
. TRBJ2-7 TRBV27 TRBD1 CASSLRTGSSYEQYF TGTGCCAGCAGTTTGAGGACAGGGTCCTCCTACGAGCAGTACTTC
. TRBJ1-5 TRBV2 TRBD1 CASSGQGALGPQHF TGTGCCAGCAGTGGACAGGGGGCTTTGGGGCCCCAGCATTTT
. TRBJ2-3 TRBV7-9 . CASSLYRSGPSTDTQYF TGTGCCAGCAGCTTATACCGTAGCGGCCCTAGCACAGATACGCAGTATTTT
once TRBJ1-6 TRBV6-8 TRBD1 CASSYGTGANNSPLHF TGTGCCAGCAGTTACGGTACAGGGGCGAATAATTCACCCCTCCACTTT
once TRBJ1-1 TRBV5-1 TRBD1 CASSPGQGRNTEAFF TGCGCCAGCAGCCCTGGACAGGGAAGAAACACTGAAGCTTTCTTT
. TRBJ2-1 TRBV19 TRBD2 CASSSGRAWHEQFF TGTGCCAGTTCTAGCGGGAGGGCCTGGCATGAGCAGTTCTTC
once TRBJ2-1 TRBV5-4 . CASSPGGTVRNNEQFF TGTGCCAGCAGCCCGGGGGGGACAGTAAGAAACAATGAGCAGTTCTTC
. TRBJ1-2 TRBV6-5 . CASSYSAGNYGYTF TGTGCCAGCAGTTACTCGGCAGGGAACTATGGCTACACCTTC
few TRBJ2-1 TRBV4-3 TRBD2 CASSLTSGSPNEQFF TGCGCCAGCAGTCTTACTAGCGGGAGCCCCAATGAGCAGTTCTTC
. TRBJ1-1 TRBV25-1 . CASSGPGGTEAFF TGTGCCAGCAGTGGCCCGGGGGGGACTGAAGCTTTCTTT
few TRBJ2-2 TRBV9 . CASSGASGVETGELFF TGTGCCAGCAGCGGGGCCTCCGGGGTGGAGACCGGGGAGCTGTTTTTT
. TRBJ2-2 TRBV9 . CASSVEWQSTGELFF TGTGCCAGTAGCGTAGAATGGCAATCCACCGGGGAGCTGTTTTTT
. TRBJ2-7 TRBV18 . CASSIRESEYEQYF TGTGCCAGCTCAATCAGGGAATCTGAGTACGAGCAGTACTTC
. TRBJ1-1 TRBV28 . CASRGESFEDTEAFF TGTGCCAGCCGCGGGGAAAGTTTCGAGGACACTGAAGCTTTCTTT
. TRBJ2-1 TRBV7-9 TRBD2 CASSSNRAGGRVEQFF TGTGCCAGCAGCTCCAATAGGGCGGGGGGGAGGGTTGAGCAGTTCTTC
. TRBJ2-5 TRBV9 . CASSVDSSSGAQYF TGTGCCAGCAGCGTAGATAGTAGTTCAGGGGCCCAGTACTTC
. TRBJ2-2 TRBV7-2 TRBD2 CASSPYSSGIFTGELFF TGTGCCAGCAGCCCCTACAGTAGCGGGATTTTCACCGGGGAGCTGTTTTTT
. TRBJ1-5 TRBV7-8 . CASSTLTGYRQPQHF TGTGCCAGCAGCACCCTCACAGGGTATAGGCAGCCCCAGCATTTT
. TRBJ1-1 TRBV5-1 . CASSLRGGTEAFF TGCGCCAGCAGCTTAAGGGGGGGCACTGAAGCTTTCTTT
. TRBJ1-1 TRBV4-1 . CASTQGRPNTEAFF TGCGCCAGCACTCAGGGGCGGCCGAACACTGAAGCTTTCTTT
few TRBJ2-5 TRBV5-3 TRBD2 CARSRYPGGRGETQYF TGTGCCAGAAGCCGTTACCCGGGAGGGAGGGGGGAGACCCAGTACTTC
. TRBJ1-4 TRBV4-3 TRBD1 CASSQDLDRGNGATNEKLFF TGCGCCAGCAGCCAAGATCTGGACAGGGGAAATGGGGCAACTAATGAAAAACTGTTTTTT
. TRBJ2-2 TRBV5-4 TRBD2 CASSSSGGGTGELFF TGTGCCAGCAGCTCTAGCGGGGGAGGCACCGGGGAGCTGTTTTTT
. TRBJ2-7 TRBV7-2 TRBD2 CASSFVSGESSYEQYF TGTGCCAGCAGCTTTGTTAGCGGGGAGAGCTCCTACGAGCAGTACTTC
. TRBJ1-6 TRBV30 . CAWSVRRDSPLHF TGTGCCTGGAGTGTAAGGCGGGATTCACCCCTCCACTTT
. TRBJ2-2 TRBV12-5 . CASGLSQVNTGELFF TGTGCTAGTGGTTTGAGTCAGGTGAACACCGGGGAGCTGTTTTTT
. TRBJ1-4 TRBV6-5 TRBD1 CASSYGQGMELFF TGTGCCAGCAGTTACGGACAGGGGATGGAACTGTTTTTT
. TRBJ2-7 TRBV27 TRBD1 CASSGQGGEQYF TGTGCCAGCAGCGGACAGGGTGGCGAGCAGTACTTC
few TRBJ2-3 TRBV10-1 TRBD1 CASSLDRTSTDTQYF TGCGCCAGCAGTCTGGACAGGACTAGCACAGATACGCAGTATTTT
. TRBJ1-4 TRBV9 . CASSPPTGEKLFF TGTGCCAGCAGCCCCCCGACAGGTGAAAAACTGTTTTTT
. TRBJ2-2 TRBV7-9 . CASSSEPRGTGELFF TGTGCCAGCAGCTCTGAGCCTCGAGGCACCGGGGAGCTGTTTTTT
. TRBJ1-2 TRBV4-1 TRBD1 CASSQDQGGFLGYTF TGCGCCAGCAGCCAAGATCAGGGGGGATTTCTTGGCTACACCTTC
. TRBJ2-4 TRBV5-6 . CASIPRGNINIQYF TGTGCCAGCATCCCCAGGGGAAACATAAACATTCAGTACTTC
once TRBJ1-5 TRBV7-2 . CASSLWAAGAGDNQPQHF TGTGCCAGCAGCTTGTGGGCCGCCGGGGCAGGGGACAATCAGCCCCAGCATTTT
few TRBJ1-2 TRBV11-2 . CASSLTRTGYGYTF TGTGCCAGCAGCTTAACCCGGACGGGATATGGCTACACCTTC
. TRBJ1-4 TRBV2 . CASSRSAGGANEKLFF TGTGCCAGCAGTAGGTCCGCGGGGGGGGCTAATGAAAAACTGTTTTTT
. TRBJ2-2 TRBV19 TRBD1 CASSARQGKNTGELFF TGTGCCAGTAGTGCAAGACAGGGGAAGAACACCGGGGAGCTGTTTTTT
. TRBJ1-4 TRBV27 . CASSFSGPGTWGEKLFF TGTGCCAGCAGTTTTTCTGGACCGGGAACCTGGGGTGAAAAACTGTTTTTT